The 4 T cell receptor beta chains below were found in one sample sequenced in a study of shared clonotypes between healthy human individuals. Using immunoSEQ multiplex PCR, the repertoire was profiled, and TCRdb retains in-frame clones only, with some absent. The sample has around 1.1 million clones, about 72% seen once. Sequenced material: memory CD4+ T cells from PBMCs. Indicated subset: CD45RA-negative fraction. Receptor source: a man aged 18 to 29 in good health. Some clones in this sample may be carry-over from other donors' samples.

This sequence joins TRBV11-3 and TRBJ1-2; maybe TRBD1 (6 bases). The CDR3 spans 17 residues. In germline, CDR1 is SGHNT, CDR2 YENEEA. Trimming took 1 base from V and 2 from J, leaving 17 bases between them. CDR3 amino acids: CASSLAWGGTPNYGYTF. CDR3 DNA: TGTGCCAGCAGCTTAGCCTGGGGGGGGACACCAAACTATGGCTACACCTTC.

V is TRBV18 and J is TRBJ2-5; TRBD2 aligns across 8 bases. There are 15 residues in the CDR3. Trimming removed 0 bases from V and 3 bases from J; junction bases left unmatched: 3. The V gene's germline CDR1 is KGHSH and CDR2 LQKENI. The CDR3 DNA follows: TGTGCCAGCTCACCACCGGGACTAGATAAAGAGACCCAGTACTTC. Its protein is CASSPPGLDKETQYF.

This clone was seen repeatedly, ten times or more. The same CDR3 arises from other DNA sequences in this sample as well. The genes are TRBV18 and TRBJ1-4; D is ambiguous. This CDR3 is 13 amino acids long. V was pared by 3 bases and J by 0 bases, with 2 bases between. CDR1 KGHSH and CDR2 LQKENI come from the germline V gene. The CDR3 DNA follows: TGTGCCAGCTCACCTGCAACTAATGAAAAACTGTTTTTT. The encoded protein is CASSPATNEKLFF.

The chain links TRBV7-4 to TRBJ2-7; D unresolved. V dropped 7 bases and J dropped 6 bases, with 19 bases sitting between them. CDR1 SGHVT and CDR2 SQSDAQ come from the germline V gene. There are 14 residues in the CDR3. CDR3 residues: CASTLLARWVEQYF. The CDR3 DNA reads TGTGCCAGCACCCTATTGGCCCGGTGGGTCGAGCAGTACTTC.